This T cell receptor beta chain is from a study of molecular identifiers for immune sequencing clone quantification. Study-level points and caveats: Shared barcodes on identical TCR molecules could underestimate the sizes of highly expanded clones.

This clonotype was recorded many times. Its target is not known. TCRdb ran MiXCR on the PCR reads and lists one entry per CDR3 protein. The sample includes under 800,000 distinct CDR3 sequences, roughly 27% of them seen just once. This CDR3 is built from 11 residues. Germline V lookup: CDR1 SQVTM, CDR2 ANQGSEA. V was shortened by 1 base and J by 9 bases, with 7 bases between the two germline ends. The authors sorted naive CD8 T cells as CD8+CD4-CCR7+CD45RA+. Sequenced: naive CD8+ T cells from blood, with Jurkat cell RNA spiked in. As for subset: FACS-sorted CD8+CD4-CCR7+CD45RA+ naive T cells. The source of this sequence is a human donor in good health. Some libraries in this study had Jurkat cell RNA spiked in. The chain recombines TRBV29-1 with TRBJ2-1; D not resolved. CDR3 DNA sequence: TGCAGCGTTGAAGCAGGCGGTGAGCAGTTCTTC. This encodes CSVEAGGEQFF.